The entry that follows covers one TCR beta chain sequence. These data belong to a study of shared clonotypes between healthy human individuals. Across the whole study: Serving as donors were a couple of women and a few men, whose ages spanned 18 to 49.

V lost 4 bases, J lost 5 bases, and 8 bases lay in between. The germline V gene encodes CDR1 KGHSH and CDR2 LQKENI. The CDR3 spans 12 residues. The study separated CD4+ cells into CD45RA+ naive and CD45RA-negative memory subsets. Several immunoSEQ plates received, in even portions, the genomic DNA of each subset. Generated by immunoSEQ multiplex PCR, the TCRdb table keeps only in-frame clones and is missing some. This table has approximately 1.5 million clones, 98% appearing once. The chain has TRBV18 and TRBJ1-1; D unclear. The TCR comes from a man aged 25 to 40 in good health. The sample taken for sequencing was naive CD4+ T cells sorted from blood. Subset meaning: CD45RA+ positively selected. The CDR3 is CASSRTLTEAFF. CDR3 sequence (DNA): TGTGCCAGCTCACGGACCTTAACTGAAGCTTTCTTT.